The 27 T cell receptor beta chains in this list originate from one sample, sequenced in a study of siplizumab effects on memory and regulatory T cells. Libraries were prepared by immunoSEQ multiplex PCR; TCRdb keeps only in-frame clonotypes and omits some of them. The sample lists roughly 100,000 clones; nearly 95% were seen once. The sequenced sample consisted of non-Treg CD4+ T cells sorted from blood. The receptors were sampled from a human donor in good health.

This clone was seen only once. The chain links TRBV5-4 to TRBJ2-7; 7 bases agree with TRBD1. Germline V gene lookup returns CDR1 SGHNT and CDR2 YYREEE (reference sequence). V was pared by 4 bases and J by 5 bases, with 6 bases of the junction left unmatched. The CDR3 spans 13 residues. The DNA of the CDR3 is TGTGCCAGCAGCCACGACAGGGTCCACGAGCAGTACTTC. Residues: CASSHDRVHEQYF.

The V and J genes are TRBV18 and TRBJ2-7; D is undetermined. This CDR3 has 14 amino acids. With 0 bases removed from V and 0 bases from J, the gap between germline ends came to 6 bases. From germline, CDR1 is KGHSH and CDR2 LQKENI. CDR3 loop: CASSPPSLSYEQYF. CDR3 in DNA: TGTGCCAGCTCACCACCCAGCCTCTCCTACGAGCAGTACTTC. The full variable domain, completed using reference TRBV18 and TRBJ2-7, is NAGVMQNPRHLVRRRGQEARLRCSPMKGHSHVYWYRQLPEEGLKFMVYLQKENIIDESGMPKERFSAEFPKEGPSILRIQQVVRGDSAAYFCASSPPSLSYEQYFGPGTRLTVT.

The CDR3 here is CASSLISDSSGYTF. CDR3 sequence (DNA): TGTGCCAGCAGTTTAATTAGCGATTCTAGTGGCTACACCTTC. V gene TRBV28 combines with J gene TRBJ1-2; D remains unclear. The ends were cut back, 2 bases at V and 7 bases at J, with 14 bases in the middle. The CDR3 is 14 residues long. CDR1 MDHEN and CDR2 SYDVKM come from the germline V gene.

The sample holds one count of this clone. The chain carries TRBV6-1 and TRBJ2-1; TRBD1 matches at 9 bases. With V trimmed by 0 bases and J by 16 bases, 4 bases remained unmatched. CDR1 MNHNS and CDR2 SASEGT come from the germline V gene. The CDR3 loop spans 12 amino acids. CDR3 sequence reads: CASSEARDRVFF. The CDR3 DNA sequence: TGTGCCAGCAGTGAAGCGAGGGACAGGGTATTCTTC.

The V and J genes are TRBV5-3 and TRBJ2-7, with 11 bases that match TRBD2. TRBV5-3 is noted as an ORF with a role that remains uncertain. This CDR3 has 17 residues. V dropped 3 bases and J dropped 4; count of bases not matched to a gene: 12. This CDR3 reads CARSCPLAGGPGYEQYF. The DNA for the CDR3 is TGTGCCAGAAGCTGCCCCTTAGCGGGAGGGCCCGGGTACGAGCAGTACTTC.

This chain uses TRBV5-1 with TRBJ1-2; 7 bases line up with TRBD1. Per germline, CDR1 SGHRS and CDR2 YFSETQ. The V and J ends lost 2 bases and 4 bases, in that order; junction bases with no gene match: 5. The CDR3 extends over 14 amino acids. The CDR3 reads CASSLPGQTYGYTF. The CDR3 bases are TGCGCCAGCAGCTTACCGGGACAGACCTATGGCTACACCTTC.

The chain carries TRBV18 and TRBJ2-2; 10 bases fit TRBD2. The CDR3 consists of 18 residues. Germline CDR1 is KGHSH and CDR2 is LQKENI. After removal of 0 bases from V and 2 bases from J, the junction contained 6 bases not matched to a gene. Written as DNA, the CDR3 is TGTGCCAGCTCACCACCCCAGACTAGCGGGTATAACACCGGGGAGCTGTTTTTT. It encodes CASSPPQTSGYNTGELFF.

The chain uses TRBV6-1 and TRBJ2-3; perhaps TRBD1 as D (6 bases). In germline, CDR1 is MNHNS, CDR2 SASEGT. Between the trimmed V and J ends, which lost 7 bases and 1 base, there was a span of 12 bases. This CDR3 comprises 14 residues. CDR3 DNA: TGTGCCAGCAATAAGTACAGGGGCACAGATACGCAGTATTTT. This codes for CASNKYRGTDTQYF.

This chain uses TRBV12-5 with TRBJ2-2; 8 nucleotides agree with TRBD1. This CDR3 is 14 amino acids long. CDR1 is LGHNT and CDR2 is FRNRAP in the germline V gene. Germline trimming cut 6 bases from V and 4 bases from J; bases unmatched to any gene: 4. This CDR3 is CASGSGTGTGELFF. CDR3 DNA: TGTGCTAGTGGCTCCGGGACAGGCACCGGGGAGCTGTTTTTT.

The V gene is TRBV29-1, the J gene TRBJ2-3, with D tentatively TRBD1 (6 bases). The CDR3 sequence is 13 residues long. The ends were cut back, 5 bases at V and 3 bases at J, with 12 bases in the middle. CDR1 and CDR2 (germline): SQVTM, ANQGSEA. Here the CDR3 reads CSVSGEGTDTQYF. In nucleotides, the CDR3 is TGCAGCGTTTCAGGGGAAGGGACAGATACGCAGTATTTT.

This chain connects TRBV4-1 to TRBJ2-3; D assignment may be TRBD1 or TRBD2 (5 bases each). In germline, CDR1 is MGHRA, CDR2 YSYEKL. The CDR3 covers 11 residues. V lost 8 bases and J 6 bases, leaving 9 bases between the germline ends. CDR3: CASREGDTQYF. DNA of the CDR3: TGCGCCAGCCGTGAGGGGGATACGCAGTATTTT.

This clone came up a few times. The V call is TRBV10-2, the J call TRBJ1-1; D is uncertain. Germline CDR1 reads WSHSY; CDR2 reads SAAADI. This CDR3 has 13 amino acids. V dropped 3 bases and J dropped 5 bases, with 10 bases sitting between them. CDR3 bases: TGCGCCAGCAGTGAAGGCAGAAGGACTGAAGCTTTCTTT. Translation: CASSEGRRTEAFF.

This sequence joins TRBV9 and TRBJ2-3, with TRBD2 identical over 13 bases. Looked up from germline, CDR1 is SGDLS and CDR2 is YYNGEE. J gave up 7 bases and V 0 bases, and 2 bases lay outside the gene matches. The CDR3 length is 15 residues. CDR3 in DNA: TGTGCCAGCAGCGTAGGGACTAGCGGGAGTTATACGCAGTATTTT. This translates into CASSVGTSGSYTQYF. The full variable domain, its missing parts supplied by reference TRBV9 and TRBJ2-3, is DSGVTQTPKHLITATGQRVTLRCSPRSGDLSVYWYQQSLDQGLQFLIQYYNGEERAKGNILERFSAQQFPDLHSELNLSSLELGDSALYFCASSVGTSGSYTQYFGPGTRLTVL.

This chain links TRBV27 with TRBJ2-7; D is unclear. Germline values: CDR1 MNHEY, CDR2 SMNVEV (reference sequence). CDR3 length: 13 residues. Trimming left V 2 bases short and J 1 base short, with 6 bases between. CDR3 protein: CASSLKRSYEQYF. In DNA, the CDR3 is TGTGCCAGCAGTTTAAAACGTTCCTACGAGCAGTACTTC.

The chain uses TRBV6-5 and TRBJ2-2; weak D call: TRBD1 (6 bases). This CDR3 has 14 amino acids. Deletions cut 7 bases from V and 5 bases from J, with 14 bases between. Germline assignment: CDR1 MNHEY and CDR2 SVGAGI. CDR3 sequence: CASTGQKRTGELFF. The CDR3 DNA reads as TGTGCCAGCACGGGACAAAAGAGGACCGGGGAGCTGTTTTTT.

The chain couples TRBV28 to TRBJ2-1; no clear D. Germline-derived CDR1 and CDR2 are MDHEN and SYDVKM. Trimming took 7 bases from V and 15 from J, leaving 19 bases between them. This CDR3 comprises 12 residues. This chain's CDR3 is CASNTPADQTFF. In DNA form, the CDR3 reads TGTGCCAGCAATACCCCCGCGGACCAGACGTTCTTC. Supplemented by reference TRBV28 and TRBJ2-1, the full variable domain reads DVKVTQSSRYLVKRTGEKVFLECVQDMDHENMFWYRQDPGLGLRLIYFSYDVKMKEKGDIPEGYSVSREKKERFSLILESASTNQTSMYLCASNTPADQTFFGPGTRLTVL.

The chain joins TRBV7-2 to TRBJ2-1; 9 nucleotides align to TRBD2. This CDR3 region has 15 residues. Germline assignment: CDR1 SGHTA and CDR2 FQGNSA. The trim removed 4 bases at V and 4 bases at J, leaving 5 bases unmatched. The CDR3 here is CASSSLAGTYNEQFF. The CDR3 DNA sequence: TGTGCCAGCAGCTCCCTAGCGGGAACTTACAATGAGCAGTTCTTC.

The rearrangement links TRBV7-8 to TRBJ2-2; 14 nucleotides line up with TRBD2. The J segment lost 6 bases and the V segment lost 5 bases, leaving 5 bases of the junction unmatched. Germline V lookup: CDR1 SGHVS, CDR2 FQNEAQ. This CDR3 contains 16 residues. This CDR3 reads CASSQRLAGGSGELFF. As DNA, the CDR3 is TGTGCCAGCAGCCAACGACTAGCGGGAGGGTCCGGGGAGCTGTTTTTT.

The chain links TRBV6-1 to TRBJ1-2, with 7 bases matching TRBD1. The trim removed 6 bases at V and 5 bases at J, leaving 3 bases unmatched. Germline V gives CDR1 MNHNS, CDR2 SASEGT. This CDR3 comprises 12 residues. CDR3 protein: CASRGQSYGYTF. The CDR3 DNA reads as TGTGCCAGCAGGGGACAGTCATATGGCTACACCTTC.

The CDR3 sequence: CASSLERGKNTEAFF. The CDR3 nucleotides read TGTGCCAGCAGCTTGGAAAGGGGGAAGAACACTGAAGCTTTCTTT. This chain uses TRBV5-6 with TRBJ1-1; D might be TRBD1 (6 bases). CDR1 is SGHDT, CDR2 YYEEEE, per germline. Trimming cost V 0 bases and J 1 base, with 10 bases left between them. The CDR3 consists of 15 residues. Looking up the rest from reference TRBV5-6 and TRBJ1-1 gives the full variable domain: DAGVTQSPTHLIKTRGQQVTLRCSPKSGHDTVSWYQQALGQGPQFIFQYYEEEERQRGNFPDRFSGHQFPNYSSELNVNALLLGDSALYLCASSLERGKNTEAFFGQGTRLTVV.

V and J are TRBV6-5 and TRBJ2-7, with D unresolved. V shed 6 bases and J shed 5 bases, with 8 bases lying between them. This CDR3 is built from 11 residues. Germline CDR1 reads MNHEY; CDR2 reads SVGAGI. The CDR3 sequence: CASSRLNEQYF. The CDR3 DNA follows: TGTGCCAGCAGCCGCCTAAACGAGCAGTACTTC.

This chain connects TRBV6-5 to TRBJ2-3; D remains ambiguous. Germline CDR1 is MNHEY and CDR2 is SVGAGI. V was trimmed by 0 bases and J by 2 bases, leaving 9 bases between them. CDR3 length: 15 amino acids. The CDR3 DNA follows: TGTGCCAGCAGTTACTCGACCGGAATCACAGATACGCAGTATTTT. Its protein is CASSYSTGITDTQYF.

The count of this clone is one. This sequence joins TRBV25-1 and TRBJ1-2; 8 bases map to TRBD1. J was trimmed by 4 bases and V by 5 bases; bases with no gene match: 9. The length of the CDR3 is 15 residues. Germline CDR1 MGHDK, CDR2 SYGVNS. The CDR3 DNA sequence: TGTGCCAGCAGTCCTCCGGACAGGGTGGGCTATGGCTACACCTTC. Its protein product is CASSPPDRVGYGYTF.

In DNA form, the CDR3 reads TGCGCCAGCAGCGGCGGAGGGCTAGCGGAGGCTGGAAACACCATATATTTT. Its translation: CASSGGGLAEAGNTIYF. The chain joins TRBV5-1 to TRBJ1-3, with D unclear. Trimming took 4 bases from V and 2 from J, leaving 19 bases between them. The V gene's germline CDR1 is SGHRS and CDR2 YFSETQ. The CDR3 is 17 amino acids.

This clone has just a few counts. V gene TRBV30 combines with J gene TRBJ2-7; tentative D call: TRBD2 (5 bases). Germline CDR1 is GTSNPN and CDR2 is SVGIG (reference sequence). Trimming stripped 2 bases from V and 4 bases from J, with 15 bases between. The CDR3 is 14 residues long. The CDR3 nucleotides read TGTGCCTGGAGTCCAGCCCCCGGCGGGTACGAGCAGTACTTC. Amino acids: CAWSPAPGGYEQYF.

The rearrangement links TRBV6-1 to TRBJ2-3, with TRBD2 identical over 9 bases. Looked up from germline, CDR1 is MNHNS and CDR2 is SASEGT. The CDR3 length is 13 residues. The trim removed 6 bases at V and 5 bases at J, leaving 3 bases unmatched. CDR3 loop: CASRIAGVDTQYF. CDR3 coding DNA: TGTGCCAGCAGAATAGCGGGAGTAGATACGCAGTATTTT.

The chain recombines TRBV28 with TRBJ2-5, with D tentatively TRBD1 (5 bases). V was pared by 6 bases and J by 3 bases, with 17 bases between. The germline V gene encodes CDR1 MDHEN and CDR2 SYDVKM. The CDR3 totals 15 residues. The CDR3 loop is CASSPRTGIEETQYF. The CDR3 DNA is TGTGCCAGCAGCCCCCGAACAGGCATCGAAGAGACCCAGTACTTC.